This TCR beta chain was captured in a study of shared clonotypes between healthy human individuals. About the research overall: The study enrolled a couple of women and three men aged 18 to 49. Study outcomes and limitations: A generally larger estimated richness was seen in naive subsets than in memory subsets.

The CDR3 length is 17 residues. V was pared by 2 bases and J by 0 bases, with 15 bases between. Germline V gene sequence: CDR1 MNHEY, CDR2 SMNVEV (reference sequence). CD45RO-negative, CCR7-selected cells formed the naive CD8 fraction, which excluded terminally differentiated effector memory CD45RA+ cells. Turning to this clone: The antigen is not known.

Method: immunoSEQ multiplex PCR; TCRdb's copy keeps in-frame clones and lacks some. The sample records around 1,900,000 clones, about 94% being singletons. The sample comprised naive CD8+ T cells from PBMCs. This chain joins TRBV27 and TRBJ2-3; D might be TRBD2 (6 bases). This TCR derives from a man aged 18 to 29 in good health. Some clones in this sample may be carry-over from other donors' samples. The CDR3 is CASSLRSGGLSTDTQYF. The CDR3 nucleotides read TGTGCCAGCAGTTTAAGATCCGGGGGACTTAGCACAGATACGCAGTATTTT.